The 7 T cell receptor beta chains below come from one sample, sequenced in a study of blood T cell repertoires in COVID-19. Measured with immunoSEQ multiplex PCR; TCRdb has only the in-frame clones, and not every one. The sample holds about 370,000 clones, around 92% seen once. Input material: peripheral blood. The receptors were gathered from a woman aged 30 to 39 with COVID-19, enrolled during active disease.

The chain has TRBV5-6 and TRBJ1-2, with D unclear. V shed 0 bases and J shed 2 bases, with 8 bases lying between them. CDR1 is SGHDT, CDR2 YYEEEE, per germline. The CDR3 loop spans 14 amino acids. This CDR3 is CASSLVPVNYGYTF. The CDR3 DNA follows: TGTGCCAGCAGCTTGGTACCAGTAAACTATGGCTACACCTTC.

V is TRBV7-9 and J is TRBJ2-1; weak D call: TRBD2 (6 bases). Germline V gene data show CDR1 as SEHNR and CDR2 as FQNEAQ (reference sequence). This CDR3 is 16 amino acids long. Trimming pared 2 bases from V and 8 bases from J, leaving 19 bases between. This CDR3 reads CASSLFRGIGGDEQFF. In nucleotides, the CDR3 is TGTGCCAGCAGCTTATTTCGAGGCATCGGGGGTGATGAGCAGTTCTTC.

V and J are TRBV11-3 and TRBJ1-5; no definite D call. This CDR3 region has 13 residues. V was cut by 0 bases and J by 7 bases, with 7 bases left in between. Looked up from germline, CDR1 is SGHNT and CDR2 is YENEEA. CDR3 coding DNA: TGTGCCAGCAGCTTAGATCGAGTCCAGCCCCAGCATTTT. Its protein product is CASSLDRVQPQHF.

The CDR3 sequence: CASRGLGRYYGYTF. DNA for the CDR3: TGTGCCAGCAGGGGTCTGGGCAGATACTATGGCTACACCTTC. The chain carries TRBV6-5 and TRBJ1-2, with D hard to call. From germline, CDR1 is MNHEY and CDR2 SVGAGI. This CDR3 contains 14 residues. Trimming left V 6 bases short and J 3 bases short, with 14 bases between.

J is TRBJ1-1 and V is TRBV5-1; a weak D match, TRBD1 (6 bases). Looked up from germline, CDR1 is SGHRS and CDR2 is YFSETQ. This CDR3 has 15 residues. The germline V and J ends were trimmed by 0 bases and 6 bases, with 15 bases remaining between them. Written as DNA, the CDR3 is TGCGCCAGCAGCTTGGGAGGGGGACCGGTCTCTGAAGCTTTCTTT. It encodes CASSLGGGPVSEAFF.

J is TRBJ2-7 and V is TRBV28; 8 positions match TRBD1. This CDR3 contains 15 residues. Germline lookup yields CDR1 MDHEN and CDR2 SYDVKM. The V segment lost 7 bases and the J segment 4 bases; nucleotides outside the gene matches: 12. For the CDR3, the DNA is TGTGCCAGCACAGACAGCCGGGACAGGTCTTACGAGCAGTACTTC. As protein: CASTDSRDRSYEQYF.

The chain carries TRBV23-1 and TRBJ2-1; possible D gene TRBD1, 6 bases. TRBV23-1 is placed among ORFs of uncertain function. The CDR3 is 16 amino acids. V lost 2 bases to trimming and J lost 4 bases, with 15 bases between them. In nucleotides, the CDR3 is TGCGCCAGCAGTCAACCACCCGGGACACCTTACAATGAGCAGTTCTTC. Its protein product is CASSQPPGTPYNEQFF.